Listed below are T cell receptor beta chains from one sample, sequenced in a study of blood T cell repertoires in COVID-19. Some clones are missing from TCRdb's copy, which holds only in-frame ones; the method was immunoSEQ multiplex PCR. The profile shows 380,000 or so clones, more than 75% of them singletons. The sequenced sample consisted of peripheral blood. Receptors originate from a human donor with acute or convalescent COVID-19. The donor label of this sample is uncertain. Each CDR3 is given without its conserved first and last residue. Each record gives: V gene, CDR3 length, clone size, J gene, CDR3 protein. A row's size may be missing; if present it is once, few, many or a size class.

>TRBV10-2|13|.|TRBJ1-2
ASSESGRASYGYT
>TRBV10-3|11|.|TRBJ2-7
AISGDSNYEQY
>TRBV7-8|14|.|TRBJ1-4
ASSLEEGPANEKLF
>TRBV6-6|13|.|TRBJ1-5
ASSYQGEVNQPQH
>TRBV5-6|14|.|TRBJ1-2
ASSLLQAAPNYGYT
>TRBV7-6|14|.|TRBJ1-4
ASSNYDPATNEKLF
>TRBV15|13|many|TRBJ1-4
ATSRDKDTSEKLF
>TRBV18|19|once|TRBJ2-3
ASSLLGLSGTSFVFTDTQY
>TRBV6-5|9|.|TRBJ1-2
ASSRDYGYT
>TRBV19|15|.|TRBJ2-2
ASSIAGLAGVTGELF
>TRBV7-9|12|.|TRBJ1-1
ASSFDVANTEAF
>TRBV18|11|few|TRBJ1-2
ASSPGTGAGYT
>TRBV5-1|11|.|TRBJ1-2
ASGDLSHYGYT
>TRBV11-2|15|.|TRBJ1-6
ASSPRGGRGFNSPLH
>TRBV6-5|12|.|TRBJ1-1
ASSYDRGEAEAF
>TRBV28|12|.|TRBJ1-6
ASTRGQGTSPLH
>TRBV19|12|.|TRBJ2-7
ASKMNGPSYEQY
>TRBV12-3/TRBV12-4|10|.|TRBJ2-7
ASSRSSYEQY